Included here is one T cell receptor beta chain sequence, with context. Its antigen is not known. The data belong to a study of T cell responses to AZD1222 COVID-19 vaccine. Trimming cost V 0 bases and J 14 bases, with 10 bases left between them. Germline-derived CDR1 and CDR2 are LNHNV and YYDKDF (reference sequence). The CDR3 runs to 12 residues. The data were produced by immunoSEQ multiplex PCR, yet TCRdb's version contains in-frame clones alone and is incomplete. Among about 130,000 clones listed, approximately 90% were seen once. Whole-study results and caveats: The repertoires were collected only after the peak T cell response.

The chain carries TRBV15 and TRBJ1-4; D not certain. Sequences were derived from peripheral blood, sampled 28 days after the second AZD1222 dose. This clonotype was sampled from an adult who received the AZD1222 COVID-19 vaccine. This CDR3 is CATSRDRQELFF. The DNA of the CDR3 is TGTGCCACCAGCAGAGATAGGCAAGAGCTGTTTTTT.